The 27 T cell receptor beta chains presented below share a single source sample, sequenced in a study of shared clonotypes between healthy human individuals. Sequencing used immunoSEQ multiplex PCR; TCRdb keeps in-frame clones, though not all of them. The table lists fewer than 700,000 clones, roughly 79% of them singletons. The material sequenced was PBMCs. Receptors were obtained from a woman aged 35 to 49 in good health. Some clones in this sample may be carry-over from other donors' samples.

The chain links TRBV4-2 to TRBJ1-2; TRBD1 might be the D (5 bases). CDR1 and CDR2 from the germline V gene are LGHNA and YNFKEQ. CDR3 length equals 15 residues. Trimming shortened V by 0 bases and J by 4 bases, and 12 bases separated the two germline ends. The CDR3: CASSQDEGRVYGYTF. The DNA of the CDR3 is TGTGCCAGCAGCCAAGATGAGGGGAGAGTCTATGGCTACACCTTC.

The chain couples TRBV30 to TRBJ1-6, with a possible D match to TRBD1 (5 bases). This CDR3 has 15 residues. Germline CDR1 and CDR2: GTSNPN and SVGIG (reference sequence). V lost 2 bases and J lost 8, with 16 bases in between. The CDR3 DNA follows: TGTGCCTGGAGTCGGGGGGGACCCTCATATTCACCCCTCCACTTT. Protein: CAWSRGGPSYSPLHF. The whole variable domain, remainder taken from reference TRBV30 and TRBJ1-6, is SQTIHQWPATLVQPVGSPLSLECTVEGTSNPNLYWYRQAAGRGLQLLFYSVGIGQISSEVPQNLSASRPQDRQFILSSKKLLLSDSGFYLCAWSRGGPSYSPLHFGNGTRLTVT.

The chain carries TRBV5-1 and TRBJ2-3; D tentatively reads TRBD1 or TRBD2 (7 bases each). Germline CDR1 and CDR2: SGHRS and YFSETQ. CDR3 size: 13 residues. The V and J ends lost 4 bases and 10 bases respectively, with 16 bases between them. The CDR3 DNA follows: TGCGCCAGCAGCCCCCAGGGGGGGGAGCCGCAGTATTTT. Amino acid sequence: CASSPQGGEPQYF.

This rearrangement joins TRBV5-1 to TRBJ1-3; TRBD1 aligns across 7 bases. This CDR3 contains 18 residues. V lost 0 bases, J lost 0 bases, and 9 bases stayed unmatched. Germline values: CDR1 SGHRS, CDR2 YFSETQ. The CDR3 nucleotides are TGCGCCAGCAGCTTGGAAATCTACAGGGGCCTCTCTGGAAACACCATATATTTT. Its protein is CASSLEIYRGLSGNTIYF.

The chain uses TRBV21-1 and TRBJ1-1; whether TRBD1, the table's D call, matches the DNA was not checked. TRBV21-1 is annotated as a pseudogene. The CDR3 sequence is 15 residues long. CDR3 residues: CASRQYNTIRTEAFF. The CDR3 DNA reads TGTGCCAGCAGACAATATAACACAATTCGCACTGAAGCTTTCTTT.

This chain connects TRBV5-1 to TRBJ2-5; TRBD2 agrees at 13 bases. CDR1 is SGHRS, CDR2 YFSETQ, per germline. The J segment lost 3 bases and the V segment lost 3 bases, leaving 8 bases of the junction unmatched. This CDR3 is built from 17 residues. This CDR3 is CASSSKPGLAGEETQYF. The CDR3 region has the DNA TGCGCCAGCAGCTCAAAACCCGGACTAGCGGGAGAAGAGACCCAGTACTTC.

This chain connects TRBV13 to TRBJ2-3; possibly TRBD2 for D (6 bases). The germline V gene has CDR1 PRHDT and CDR2 FYEKMQ (reference sequence). The germline V and J ends were trimmed by 1 base and 2 bases, with 16 bases remaining between them. The CDR3 runs 17 residues. The CDR3 loop is CASSLVGYGGNTDTQYF. DNA of the CDR3: TGTGCCAGCAGCTTAGTGGGGTACGGCGGGAACACAGATACGCAGTATTTT.

The gene calls are TRBV7-2 and TRBJ1-4, with 8 bases identical to TRBD1. The junction had 8 bases not matched to a gene; V was cut back by 5 bases and J by 6 bases. Per the germline V gene, CDR1 is SGHTA and CDR2 is FQGNSA. The CDR3 runs to 15 residues. The CDR3: CASSPLTGQDEKLFF. The DNA for the CDR3 is TGTGCCAGCAGCCCACTCACGGGACAGGATGAAAAACTGTTTTTT.

This clone was seen only a few times. This chain joins TRBV10-1 and TRBJ2-4; the match to TRBD2 covers 8 bases. Germline CDR1 is WNHNN and CDR2 is SYGVQD (reference sequence). This CDR3 comprises 15 residues. With V trimmed by 8 bases and J by 1 base, 7 bases remained unmatched. This chain's CDR3 is CASESSGTAKNIQYF. As DNA, the CDR3 is TGCGCCAGCGAGAGTAGCGGGACCGCCAAAAACATTCAGTACTTC.

Only one count was recorded for this clone. The chain combines TRBV28 with TRBJ2-7, with D possibly called TRBD1 or TRBD2 (7 bases each). V was cut by 5 bases and J by 2 bases, with 25 bases left in between. The CDR3 runs to 18 residues. The germline gives CDR1 MDHEN, CDR2 SYDVKM. Here the CDR3 reads CASSGIGGGRTAPYEQYF. CDR3 in DNA: TGTGCCAGCAGTGGAATAGGGGGCGGGAGAACAGCACCCTACGAGCAGTACTTC.

The V gene is TRBV7-2, the J gene TRBJ2-1, with 12 bases matching TRBD2. V shed 1 base and J 5 bases; nucleotides not matched to a gene: 0. CDR1 is SGHTA and CDR2 is FQGNSA in the germline V gene. The CDR3 has 15 amino acids. DNA for the CDR3: TGTGCCAGCAGCTTAGGGACTAGCGGGAACAATGAGCAGTTCTTC. It is translated as CASSLGTSGNNEQFF.

This clone was found a few times. This chain joins TRBV29-1 and TRBJ2-1; 8 positions match TRBD1. The CDR3 extends over 17 amino acids. CDR1 is SQVTM and CDR2 is ANQGSEA in the germline V gene. Trimming removed 3 bases from V and 0 bases from J; junction bases left unmatched: 10. This chain's CDR3 is CSVERTGRFYSYNEQFF. CDR3 in DNA: TGCAGCGTTGAGCGGACAGGGAGATTTTACTCCTACAATGAGCAGTTCTTC.

This clone has just a few counts. The CDR3 bases are TGTGCCAGCAGTACGGGGACAGGGGGAGAGACCCAGTACTTC. Amino acid sequence: CASSTGTGGETQYF. The chain has TRBV6-1 and TRBJ2-5, with 11 nucleotides matching TRBD1. Germline V gene sequence: CDR1 MNHNS, CDR2 SASEGT. The CDR3 sequence is 14 residues long. Trimming took 5 bases from V and 4 from J; bases not matched to a gene: 3.

The rearrangement links TRBV9 to TRBJ2-2, with D possibly called TRBD1 or TRBD2 (5 bases each). This CDR3 comprises 15 residues. Trimming left V 2 bases short and J 5 bases short, with 13 bases between. From germline, CDR1 is SGDLS and CDR2 YYNGEE. The chain's CDR3 is CASSVWDGGTGELFF. The CDR3 region has the DNA TGTGCCAGCAGCGTGTGGGACGGTGGGACCGGGGAGCTGTTTTTT.

V gene TRBV5-8 combines with J gene TRBJ2-3, with 7 bases lining up with TRBD1. Germline CDR1 and CDR2: SGHTS and YDEGEE. This CDR3 contains 13 residues. J gave up 6 bases and V 4 bases, and 5 bases lay outside the gene matches. CDR3 DNA: TGTGCCAGCAGCGGGGACAGCTTGGATACGCAGTATTTT. Protein: CASSGDSLDTQYF.

The rearrangement joins TRBV27 to TRBJ2-1; a possible D gene is TRBD2 (7 bases). The CDR3 contains 15 residues. V dropped 4 bases and J dropped 6 bases, with 16 bases sitting between them. CDR1 is MNHEY, CDR2 SMNVEV, per germline (reference sequence). The CDR3 reads CASSWGGGRGNEQFF. CDR3 bases: TGTGCCAGCAGTTGGGGGGGCGGGAGAGGCAATGAGCAGTTCTTC.

This clone is a singleton in its sample. The genes are TRBV28 and TRBJ2-7; TRBD1 is a possible D gene (6 bases). The CDR3 contains 13 residues. The ends were cut back, 5 bases at V and 2 bases at J, with 10 bases in the middle. CDR1 MDHEN and CDR2 SYDVKM come from the germline V gene. The CDR3 protein is CASSGDTTYEQYF. The CDR3 nucleotides are TGTGCCAGCAGTGGGGACACTACCTACGAGCAGTACTTC.

By frequency in the sample, this clone is medium-sized. Distinct nucleotide sequences in the sample also encode this CDR3. This chain uses TRBV6-4 with TRBJ1-1; D remains ambiguous. Trimming stripped 5 bases from V and 1 base from J, with 8 bases between. The CDR3 is 13 amino acids. Per germline, CDR1 MRHNA and CDR2 SNTAGT. DNA for the CDR3: TGTGCCAGCAGTCCCACAGAGAACACTGAAGCTTTCTTT. As protein: CASSPTENTEAFF.

The chain uses TRBV10-3 and TRBJ1-5; no clear D gene. The CDR3 has 14 amino acids. Germline V gene sequence: CDR1 ENHRY, CDR2 SYGVKD. V lost 0 bases to trimming and J lost 5 bases, with 8 bases between them. In DNA, the CDR3 is TGTGCCATCAGTGAGTCGGGAGGGCATCAGCCCCAGCATTTT. Translating gives CAISESGGHQPQHF.

The chain has TRBV6-1 and TRBJ1-2; perhaps TRBD1 as D (5 bases). Germline loops: CDR1 MNHNS, CDR2 SASEGT. This CDR3 is built from 17 residues. Trimming shortened V by 1 base and J by 3 bases, and 18 bases separated the two germline ends. DNA for the CDR3: TGTGCCAGCAGTGAAGGGGCAGGGCAAAGAAGTCACTATGGCTACACCTTC. Its protein product is CASSEGAGQRSHYGYTF.

The chain carries TRBV9 and TRBJ2-2, with 7 bases identical to TRBD2. The CDR3 runs to 15 residues. Germline V gene data show CDR1 as SGDLS and CDR2 as YYNGEE. V dropped 3 bases and J dropped 4; count of bases not matched to a gene: 6. CDR3 region: CASSASPGGTGELFF. Here the CDR3 DNA reads TGTGCCAGCAGCGCGAGCCCGGGGGGCACCGGGGAGCTGTTTTTT.

The chain is built from TRBV4-3 and TRBJ2-1; TRBD2 is a possible D gene (5 bases). Trimming removed 0 bases from V and 8 bases from J, with 14 bases in between. This CDR3 comprises 15 residues. Germline V CDR1 and CDR2: LGHNA, YSLEER. DNA for the CDR3: TGCGCCAGCAGCCAAGAGGAGTCTAGCCGGGATGAGCAGTTCTTC. Translating gives CASSQEESSRDEQFF.

The CDR3 nucleotides read TGTGCCAGCAGCCCGCACCGGGTGAACACTGAAGCTTTCTTT. It codes for CASSPHRVNTEAFF. J is TRBJ1-1 and V is TRBV7-6; D ambiguous. Trimming stripped 5 bases from V and 0 bases from J, with 10 bases between. The CDR3 loop spans 14 amino acids. Germline CDR1 and CDR2: SGHVS and FNYEAQ. Full variable domain (outside the CDR3, taken from reference TRBV7-6 and TRBJ1-1): GAGVSQSPRYKVTKRGQDVALRCDPISGHVSLYWYRQALGQGPEFLTYFNYEAQQDKSGLPNDRFSAERPEGSISTLTIQRTEQRDSAMYRCASSPHRVNTEAFFGQGTRLTVV.

CDR3 DNA: TGTGCCACCAGCGGTAGAGACCGGGACAGGGACTCCTACGAGCAGTACTTC. It encodes CATSGRDRDRDSYEQYF. The chain combines TRBV15 with TRBJ2-7; 9 nucleotides match TRBD1. The germline V gene has CDR1 LNHNV and CDR2 YYDKDF (reference sequence). V dropped 5 bases and J dropped 0; count of bases not matched to a gene: 11. The CDR3 extends over 17 amino acids.

In DNA form, the CDR3 reads TGTGCCAGCAGCTCACAGACAAGCTCCTACGAGCAGTACTTC. Residues: CASSSQTSSYEQYF. The chain is built from TRBV7-9 and TRBJ2-7; no clear D gene. The CDR3 is made up of 14 amino acids. From germline, CDR1 is SEHNR and CDR2 FQNEAQ (reference sequence). V was pared by 4 bases and J by 0 bases, with 10 bases between.

The chain carries TRBV29-1 and TRBJ2-7; D tentatively fits TRBD1 or TRBD2 (5 bases each). The CDR3 extends over 12 amino acids. The ends were cut back, 7 bases at V and 6 bases at J, with 16 bases in the middle. Germline V lookup: CDR1 SQVTM, CDR2 ANQGSEA. For the CDR3, the DNA is TGCAGCGCGGGACCACCGATCGGCGAGCAGTACTTC. This sequence encodes CSAGPPIGEQYF.

The V call is TRBV29-1, the J call TRBJ2-5; D possibly corresponds to TRBD1 (7 bases). Germline V CDR1 and CDR2: SQVTM, ANQGSEA. This CDR3 has 13 residues. V gave up 1 base and J gave up 5 bases, with 11 bases separating them. The CDR3 spells CSVEARGAETQYF. The CDR3 DNA reads TGCAGCGTTGAAGCCAGGGGGGCGGAGACCCAGTACTTC.